The entry that follows covers one TCR beta chain sequence. This record belongs to a study of OX40 agonist ivuxolimab in advanced cancers. Only in-frame clones appear in the TCRdb table, and some are missing; sequencing was by immunoSEQ multiplex PCR. The repertoire holds around 95,000 clones, with about 90% as singletons. This TCR was sampled from an adult with an advanced solid tumor such as melanoma, head and neck, liver or kidney cancer. The source was CD4+ or CD8+ T cells sorted from blood, collected in a trial of the OX40 agonist ivuxolimab.

For the CDR3, the DNA is TGCAGCGTTGACAGAATGGGGACTGAAGCTTTCTTT. It is translated as CSVDRMGTEAFF. This chain joins TRBV29-1 and TRBJ1-1, with no clear D. The CDR3 has 12 amino acids. V was pared by 3 bases and J by 5 bases, with 10 bases between. Germline assignment: CDR1 SQVTM and CDR2 ANQGSEA.